This T cell receptor beta chain was identified during a study of T cell responses to AZD1222 COVID-19 vaccine. Points from the study as a whole: Nearly half of unique spike-specific TCRs reportedly avoided B.1.351 and B.1.1.7 mutated regions. A mostly white British donor set with more females was recruited, and clonal diversity was possibly underestimated. All repertoire sampling was performed exclusively after the peak T cell response. With dominance at 160-218 and 743-854, vaccine-associated CD4 TCRs spanned spike.

Produced via immunoSEQ multiplex PCR; TCRdb's table is partial and in-frame only. This table holds roughly 130,000 clones, around nine tenths found once. Concerning this clone: Its antigen is still unknown.

Germline lookup yields CDR1 LNHDA and CDR2 SQIVND (reference sequence). V was shortened by 8 bases and J by 1 base, with 15 bases between the two germline ends. CDR3 length: 14 residues. The sequencing here drew on peripheral blood, taken 28 days after the second AZD1222 dose. The receptor's source is an adult who received the AZD1222 COVID-19 vaccine. The chain employs TRBV19 and TRBJ2-7; a possible D gene is TRBD1 (6 bases). The CDR3 protein is CASATSRGSYEQYF. The CDR3 DNA sequence: TGTGCCAGTGCGACAAGCAGGGGTTCCTACGAGCAGTACTTC.